This TCR beta chain was retrieved from a study of blood T cells in healthy people across ages. Worth noting for this clonotype: Its antigen remains unidentified.

Per germline, CDR1 SQVTM and CDR2 ANQGSEA. V was clipped by 3 bases and J by 1 base, with 9 bases between them. This CDR3 is built from 13 residues. At least 6.5 million PBMCs were isolated per sample. Sample-barcoded 5' priming and a J-beta primer mix drove a second PCR of roughly 6 to 12 cycles. MiXCR, applied by TCRdb to the 5' RACE reads, yields one record per CDR3 protein. The table lists approximately 680,000 distinct CDR3 sequences, approximately 29% of them singletons. Study outcomes and limitations: Long-lived donors carried more naive CD4+ cells and greater diversity than aged donors. Among T cells, TCR beta diversity per million cells dropped roughly linearly as age rose. Diversity estimates drawn from one million T cells were deemed underestimates.

This TCR was recovered from a woman older than 75 in good health. The sequenced sample consisted of blood. The chain is built from TRBV29-1 and TRBJ1-1; perhaps TRBD1 as D (6 bases). CDR3 amino acids: CSVEAGANTEAFF. In DNA form, the CDR3 reads TGCAGCGTTGAGGCAGGGGCGAACACTGAAGCTTTCTTT.